This T cell receptor beta chain was recovered during a study of T-cell reconstitution after alpha-beta-depleted transplantation in children. Preparation of the TCRbeta library was carried out with unique molecular identifiers. TCRdb analysed the PCR reads with MiXCR anew, one entry per CDR3 protein. This table has 490,000 or so distinct CDR3 sequences, 12% appearing once. CDR1 is DFQATT, CDR2 SNEGSKA, per germline (reference sequence). After removal of 0 bases from V and 4 bases from J, the junction contained 9 bases not matched to a gene. The CDR3 extends over 16 amino acids. This clonotype was sampled from a human donor who donated a stem cell graft to a child with combined immunodeficiency. The material was PBMCs from the stem cell graft donor, obtained from the stem cell graft. The genes are TRBV20-1 and TRBJ1-5; 7 bases agree with TRBD1. The CDR3 nucleotides read TGCAGTGCTAGAGATCTGGCAGGGGGATGGAATCAGCCCCAGCATTTT. Amino acid sequence: CSARDLAGGWNQPQHF.